This entry is about one T cell receptor (beta chain). The conserved closing phenylalanine or tryptophan is absent in this CDR3, likely reflecting a read error. These data come from a study of cytomegalovirus exposure and HLA in healthy donors. Trimming stripped 0 bases from V and 8 bases from J, with 10 bases between. Germline V lookup: CDR1 GTSNPN, CDR2 SVGIG (reference sequence). This CDR3 has 12 residues. PCR involved 60 Vbeta and 13 Jbeta primers. Sequencing used immunoSEQ multiplex PCR; TCRdb keeps in-frame clones, though not all of them. Of around 69,000 clones detected, roughly 67% appear once; the ten largest clones hold 7.5% to 8%.

This sequence joins TRBV30 and TRBJ1-1; D gene uncertain. This TCR derives from a man in his forties in good health and CMV-seropositive. The sample taken for sequencing was PBMCs. CDR3 bases: TGTGCCTGGAGTGTACTACCGGCCGAAGCTTTCCTT. Its translation: CAWSVLPAEAFL.